This TCR beta chain was captured in a study of PD-1 blockade in classical Hodgkin lymphoma (dated by TCRdb to between 2020 and 2021). Background for the entire study: Nivolumab dosing was 3 mg/kg intravenously every 2 weeks, continuing until either disease progression or unacceptable toxicity. The study used CyTOF and TCR beta sequencing to define a peripheral blood immune signature of response to PD-1 blockade in classical Hodgkin lymphoma.

Genomic DNA was isolated using the Qiagen DNeasy kit from unsorted PBMCs as well as from negatively selected CD4+ and CD8+ fractions. TCR beta CDR3 regions were subjected to amplification by immunoSEQ multiplex PCR with primers that anneal to V and J segments. A synthetic immune receptor repertoire was used to minimize amplification bias, and any residual bias was removed computationally once sequencing was done. Turning to the authors' computational methods: Custom Python scripts were used to quantify repertoire diversity as the Shannon entropy index. Unsorted, CD4+ and CD8+ repertoires were analyzed separately, except in combined analyses where CD4+ and CD8+ sequences were merged in silico. Clonal expansion was defined as at least a 2-fold frequency increase after treatment relative to C1D1, with a pseudocount of 0.5 for undetected baseline clones. Clones with 0 or 1 copy at C1D1 were defined as singleton clones, while clones with 2 or more copies were defined as non-singleton clones. Clones expanded in unsorted samples were assigned a CD4+, CD8+ or unknown annotation through matching of protein sequences in sorted samples from the same patient. Wilcoxon tests on paired samples were used to test changes in diversity from C1D1 to C4D1. TCRdb stores this immuneACCESS table with in-frame sequences only. Part of the clones is absent; in the studies checked, under half of the shortfall reflects unresolved V genes, and no reason is known for the rest. The DNA gave D and trimming, while V, J and clone size come from that table. Here the sample has about 4,200 clones; 66% occur a single time. The ten largest clonotypes hold about 9% of the sample.

Beyond this particular receptor, the publication reports: CD4+ but not CD8+ TCR diversity rose significantly by C4D1 (p=0.0027 vs p=0.16), most apparent in complete responders (p=0.02). Baseline TCR diversity was reported to be lower in newly diagnosed patients than in healthy donors and to be lower still in relapsed/refractory patients. The study covered only a single clinical trial cohort, and the causes of the repertoire differences, possibly disease activity or prior therapy, were still not defined. Lower diversity was seen in patients whose nivolumab began less than 1 year after ASCT, and these patients were left out of later analyses so that immune reconstitution would not confound the results. Trial patients with a complete response had baseline diversity similar to that of newly diagnosed patients, while partial responders and progressors had significantly lower diversity.

The time point label on this specimen signifies: cycle 2 day 1 (C2D1) of nivolumab. Every trial patient had relapsed following autologous stem cell transplantation, and prior brentuximab vedotin exposure was what differed among cohorts A, B and C. The trial cohort was composed of roughly 60 patients with relapsed/refractory classical Hodgkin lymphoma, for whom complete response, partial response or progressive disease was recorded as best overall response. Trial patients were treated with single-agent nivolumab in the multi-cohort phase II CheckMate 205 trial. Best overall response was determined by an independent review committee according to the 2007 International Working Group response criteria. Trial PBMCs were obtained immediately prior to nivolumab initiation (C1D1) and on therapy at cycle 2 day 1 and cycle 4 day 1. Peripheral blood was collected in 8 mL Vacutainer Cell Preparation Tubes, from which PBMCs were isolated by centrifugation and then cryopreserved.

Notes on this clone: Its antigen is currently not known. No base qualities exist here, and no much larger clone lies one base off it.

The CDR3 holds 13 amino acids from the cysteine to the phenylalanine. Of all the DNA, just the CDR3 is kept, 39 bases in frame from base 1. V gives up 6 bases and J gives up 4 bases, and the segment between their germline ends measures 9 bases. Sequences SGHTA (CDR1) and FQGTGA (CDR2) are obtained from the germline V gene. The chain couples TRBV7-3 to TRBJ2-2; there is no confident call for the D gene. This receptor was identified in a human donor with classical Hodgkin lymphoma. Specimen: peripheral blood mononuclear cells (PBMCs), collected before the second cycle of nivolumab. DNA sequence: TGTGCCAGCAGTGCGGCGGTCACCGGGGAGCTGTTTTTT. Its amino acids are CASSAAVTGELFF.